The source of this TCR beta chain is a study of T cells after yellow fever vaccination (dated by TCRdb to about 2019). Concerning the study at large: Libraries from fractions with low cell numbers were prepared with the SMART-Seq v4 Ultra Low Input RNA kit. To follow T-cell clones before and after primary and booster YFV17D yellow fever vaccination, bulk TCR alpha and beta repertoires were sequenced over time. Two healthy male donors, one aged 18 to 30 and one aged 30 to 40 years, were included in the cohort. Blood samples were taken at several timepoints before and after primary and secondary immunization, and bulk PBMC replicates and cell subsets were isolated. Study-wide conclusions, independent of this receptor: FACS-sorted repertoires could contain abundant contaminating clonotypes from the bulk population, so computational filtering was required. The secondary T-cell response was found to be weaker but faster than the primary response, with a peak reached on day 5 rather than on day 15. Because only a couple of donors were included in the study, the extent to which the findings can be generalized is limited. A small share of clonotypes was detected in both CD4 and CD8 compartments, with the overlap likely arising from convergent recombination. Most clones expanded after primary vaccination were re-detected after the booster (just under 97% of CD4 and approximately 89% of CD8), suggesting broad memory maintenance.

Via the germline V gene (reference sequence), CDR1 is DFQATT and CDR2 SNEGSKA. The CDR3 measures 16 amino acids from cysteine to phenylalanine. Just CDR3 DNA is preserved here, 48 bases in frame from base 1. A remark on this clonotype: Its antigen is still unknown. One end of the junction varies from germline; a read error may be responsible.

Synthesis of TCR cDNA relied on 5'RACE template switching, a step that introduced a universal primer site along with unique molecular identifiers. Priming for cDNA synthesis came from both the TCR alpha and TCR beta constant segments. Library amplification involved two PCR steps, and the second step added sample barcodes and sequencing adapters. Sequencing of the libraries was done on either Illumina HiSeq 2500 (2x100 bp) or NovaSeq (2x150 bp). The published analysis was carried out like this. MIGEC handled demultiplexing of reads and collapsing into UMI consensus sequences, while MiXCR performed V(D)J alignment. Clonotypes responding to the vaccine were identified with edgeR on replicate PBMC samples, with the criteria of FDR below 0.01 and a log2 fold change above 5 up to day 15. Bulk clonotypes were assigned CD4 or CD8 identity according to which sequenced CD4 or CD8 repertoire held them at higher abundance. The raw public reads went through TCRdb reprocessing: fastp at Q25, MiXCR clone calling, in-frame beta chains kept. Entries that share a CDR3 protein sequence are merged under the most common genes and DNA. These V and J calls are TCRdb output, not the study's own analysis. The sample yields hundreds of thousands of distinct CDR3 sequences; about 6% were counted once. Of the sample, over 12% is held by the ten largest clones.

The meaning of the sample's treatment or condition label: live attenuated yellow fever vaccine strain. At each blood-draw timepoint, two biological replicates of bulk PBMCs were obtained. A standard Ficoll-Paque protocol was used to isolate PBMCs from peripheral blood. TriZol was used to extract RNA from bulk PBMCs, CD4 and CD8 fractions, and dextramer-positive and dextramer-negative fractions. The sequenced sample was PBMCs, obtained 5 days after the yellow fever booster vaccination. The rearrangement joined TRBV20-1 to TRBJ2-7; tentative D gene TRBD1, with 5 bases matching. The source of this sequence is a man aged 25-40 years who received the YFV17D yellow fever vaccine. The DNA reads TGCTGTGCTAGAGTAAGCCCCGGCAGGGAAGGCAACGAGCAGTACTTC. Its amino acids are CCARVSPGREGNEQYF.